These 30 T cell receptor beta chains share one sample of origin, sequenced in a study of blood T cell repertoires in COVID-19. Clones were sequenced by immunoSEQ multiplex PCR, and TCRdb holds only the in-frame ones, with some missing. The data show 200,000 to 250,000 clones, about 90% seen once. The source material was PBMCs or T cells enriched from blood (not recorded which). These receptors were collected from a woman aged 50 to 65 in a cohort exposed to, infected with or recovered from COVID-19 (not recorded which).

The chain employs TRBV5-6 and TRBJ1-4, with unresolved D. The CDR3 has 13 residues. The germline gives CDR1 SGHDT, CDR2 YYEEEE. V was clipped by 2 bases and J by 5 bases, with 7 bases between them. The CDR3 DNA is TGTGCCAGCAGCTTCGAGGCAAATGAAAAACTGTTTTTT. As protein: CASSFEANEKLFF.

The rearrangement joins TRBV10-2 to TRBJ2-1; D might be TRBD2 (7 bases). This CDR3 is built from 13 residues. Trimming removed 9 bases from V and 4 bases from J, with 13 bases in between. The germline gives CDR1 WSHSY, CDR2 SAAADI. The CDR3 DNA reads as TGCGCCAGTCGGCGGGGGCCATACAATGAGCAGTTCTTC. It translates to CASRRGPYNEQFF.

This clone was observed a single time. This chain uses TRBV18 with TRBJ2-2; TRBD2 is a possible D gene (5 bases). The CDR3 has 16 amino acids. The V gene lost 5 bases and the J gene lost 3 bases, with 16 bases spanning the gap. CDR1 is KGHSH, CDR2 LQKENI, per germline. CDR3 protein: CASSDSGKRHTGELFF. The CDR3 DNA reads TGTGCCAGCTCAGACTCGGGGAAGAGGCACACCGGGGAGCTGTTTTTT.

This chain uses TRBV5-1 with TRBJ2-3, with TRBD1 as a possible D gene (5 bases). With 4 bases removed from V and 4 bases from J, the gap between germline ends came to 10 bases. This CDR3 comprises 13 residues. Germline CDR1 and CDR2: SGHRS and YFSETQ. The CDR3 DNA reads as TGCGCCAGCAGCCAGGTAGGGGCAGATACGCAGTATTTT. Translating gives CASSQVGADTQYF.

The CDR3 sequence is CASSSRGSGNTIYF. Here the CDR3 DNA reads TGTGCCAGCAGCTCCCGGGGGTCTGGAAACACCATATATTTT. This chain uses TRBV7-9 with TRBJ1-3; D possibly corresponds to TRBD1 (5 bases). CDR1 is SEHNR, CDR2 FQNEAQ, per germline (reference sequence). This CDR3 spans 14 amino acids. V gave up 4 bases and J gave up 1 base, with 8 bases separating them.

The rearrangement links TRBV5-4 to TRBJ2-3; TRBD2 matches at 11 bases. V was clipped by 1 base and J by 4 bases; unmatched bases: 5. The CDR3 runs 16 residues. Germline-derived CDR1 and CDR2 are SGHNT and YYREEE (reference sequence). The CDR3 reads CASSLSSGGPPDTQYF. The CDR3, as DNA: TGTGCCAGCAGCTTGTCTAGCGGGGGGCCCCCAGATACGCAGTATTTT.

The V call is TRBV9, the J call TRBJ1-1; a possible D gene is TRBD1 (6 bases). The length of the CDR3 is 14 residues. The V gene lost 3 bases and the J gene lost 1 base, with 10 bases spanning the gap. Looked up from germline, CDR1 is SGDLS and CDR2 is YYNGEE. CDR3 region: CASSGGQPNTEAFF. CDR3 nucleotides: TGTGCCAGCAGCGGTGGACAGCCGAACACTGAAGCTTTCTTT.

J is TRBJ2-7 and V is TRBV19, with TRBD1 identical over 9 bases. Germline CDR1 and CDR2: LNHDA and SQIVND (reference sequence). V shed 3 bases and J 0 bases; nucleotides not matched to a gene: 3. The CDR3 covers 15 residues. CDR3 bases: TGTGCCAGTAGTATCGGACAGGGGAGCTCCTACGAGCAGTACTTC. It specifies CASSIGQGSSYEQYF.

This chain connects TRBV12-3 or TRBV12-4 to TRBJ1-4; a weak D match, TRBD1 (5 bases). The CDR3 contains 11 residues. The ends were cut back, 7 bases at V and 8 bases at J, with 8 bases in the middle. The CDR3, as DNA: TGTGCCAGCACCCGGGGGGAAAAACTGTTTTTT. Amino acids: CASTRGEKLFF.

This chain's CDR3 is CASISTGDSYEQYF. CDR3 nucleotide sequence: TGTGCCAGCATCTCAACCGGGGACAGCTACGAGCAGTACTTC. The chain joins TRBV28 to TRBJ2-7; 7 positions agree with TRBD1. J lost 3 bases, V lost 7 bases, and 9 bases had no gene match. The CDR3 contains 14 residues. Germline CDR1 and CDR2: MDHEN and SYDVKM.

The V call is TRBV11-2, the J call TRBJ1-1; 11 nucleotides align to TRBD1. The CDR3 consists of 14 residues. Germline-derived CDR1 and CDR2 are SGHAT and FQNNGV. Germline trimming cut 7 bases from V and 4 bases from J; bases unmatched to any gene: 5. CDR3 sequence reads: CASTFGTGGTEAFF. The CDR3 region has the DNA TGTGCCAGCACCTTTGGGACAGGGGGCACTGAAGCTTTCTTT.

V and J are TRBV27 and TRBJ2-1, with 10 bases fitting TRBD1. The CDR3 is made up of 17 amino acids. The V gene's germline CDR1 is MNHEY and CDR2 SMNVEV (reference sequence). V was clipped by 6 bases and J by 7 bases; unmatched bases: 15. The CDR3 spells CASRGTGAPLTGNEQFF. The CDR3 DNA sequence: TGTGCCAGCAGGGGGACAGGGGCCCCCCTCACGGGAAATGAGCAGTTCTTC.

The CDR3 loop is CASSPVGQGSQPQHF. The CDR3 nucleotides are TGTGCCAGCAGCCCGGTAGGTCAGGGAAGCCAGCCCCAGCATTTT. This chain connects TRBV5-5 to TRBJ1-5; a possible D gene is TRBD1 (5 bases). The CDR3 contains 15 residues. Germline loops: CDR1 SGHKS, CDR2 YYEKEE (reference sequence). The germline V and J ends were trimmed by 4 bases and 7 bases, with 18 bases remaining between them. Drawing the rest from reference TRBV5-5 and TRBJ1-5, the complete variable domain is DAGVTQSPTHLIKTRGQQVTLRCSPISGHKSVSWYQQVLGQGPQFIFQYYEKEERGRGNFPDRFSARQFPNYSSELNVNALLLGDSALYLCASSPVGQGSQPQHFGDGTRLSIL.

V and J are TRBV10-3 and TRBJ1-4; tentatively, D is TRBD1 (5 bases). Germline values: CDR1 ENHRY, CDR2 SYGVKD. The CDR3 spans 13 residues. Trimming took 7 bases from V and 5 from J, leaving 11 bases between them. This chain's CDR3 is CAINRDLNEKLFF. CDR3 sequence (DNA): TGTGCCATCAACCGGGACTTAAATGAAAAACTGTTTTTT.

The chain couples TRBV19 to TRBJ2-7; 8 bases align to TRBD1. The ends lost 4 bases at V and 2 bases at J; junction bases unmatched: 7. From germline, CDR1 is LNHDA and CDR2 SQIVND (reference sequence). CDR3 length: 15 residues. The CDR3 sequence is CASSTRTGPAYEQYF. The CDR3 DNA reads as TGTGCCAGTAGTACGAGGACAGGGCCAGCCTACGAGCAGTACTTC.

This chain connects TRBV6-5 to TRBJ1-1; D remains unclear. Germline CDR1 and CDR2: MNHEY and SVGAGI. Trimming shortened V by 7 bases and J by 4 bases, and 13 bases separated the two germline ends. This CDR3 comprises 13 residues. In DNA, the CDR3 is TGTGCCAGCAACAAACCCCAGGCCACTGAAGCTTTCTTT. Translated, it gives CASNKPQATEAFF.

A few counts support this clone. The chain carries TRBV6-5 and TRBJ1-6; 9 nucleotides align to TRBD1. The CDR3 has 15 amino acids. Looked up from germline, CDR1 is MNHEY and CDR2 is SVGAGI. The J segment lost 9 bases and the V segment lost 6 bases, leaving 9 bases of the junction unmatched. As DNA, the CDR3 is TGTGCCAGCAGAACGGGACAGGGAATCGGTTCACCCCTCCACTTT. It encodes CASRTGQGIGSPLHF.

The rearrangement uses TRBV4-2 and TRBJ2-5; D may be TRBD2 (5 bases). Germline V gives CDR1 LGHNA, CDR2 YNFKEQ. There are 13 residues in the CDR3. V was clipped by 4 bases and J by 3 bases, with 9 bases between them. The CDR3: CASSPLGEETQYF. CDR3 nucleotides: TGTGCCAGCAGCCCCCTCGGGGAAGAGACCCAGTACTTC.

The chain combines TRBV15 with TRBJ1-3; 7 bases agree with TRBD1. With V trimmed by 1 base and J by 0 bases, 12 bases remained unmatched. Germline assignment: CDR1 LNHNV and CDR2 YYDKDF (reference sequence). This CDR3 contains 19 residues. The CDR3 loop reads CATSRGGTGDGLSGNTIYF. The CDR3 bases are TGTGCCACCAGCAGAGGGGGAACAGGGGATGGACTCTCTGGAAACACCATATATTTT.

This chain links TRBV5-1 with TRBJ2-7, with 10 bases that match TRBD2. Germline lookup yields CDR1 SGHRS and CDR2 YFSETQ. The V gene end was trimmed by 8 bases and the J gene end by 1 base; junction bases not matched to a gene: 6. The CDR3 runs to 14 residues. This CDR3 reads CASPIAGGSYEQYF. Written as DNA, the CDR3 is TGCGCCAGTCCAATAGCGGGGGGATCCTACGAGCAGTACTTC. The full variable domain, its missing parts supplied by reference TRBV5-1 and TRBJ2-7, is KAGVTQTPRYLIKTRGQQVTLSCSPISGHRSVSWYQQTPGQGLQFLFEYFSETQRNKGNFPGRFSGRQFSNSRSEMNVSTLELGDSALYLCASPIAGGSYEQYFGPGTRLTVT.

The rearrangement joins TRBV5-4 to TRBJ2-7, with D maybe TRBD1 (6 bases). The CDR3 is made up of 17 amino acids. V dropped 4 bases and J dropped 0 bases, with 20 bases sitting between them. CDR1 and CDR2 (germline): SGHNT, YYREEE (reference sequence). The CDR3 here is CASSKGRGYLSSYEQYF. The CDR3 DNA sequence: TGTGCCAGCAGCAAGGGCAGGGGCTACTTAAGCTCCTACGAGCAGTACTTC.

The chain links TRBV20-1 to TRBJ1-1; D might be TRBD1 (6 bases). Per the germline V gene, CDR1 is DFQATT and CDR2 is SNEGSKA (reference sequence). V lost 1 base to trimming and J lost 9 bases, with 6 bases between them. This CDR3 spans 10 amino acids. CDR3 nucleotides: TGCAGTGCTAGAGGGGGGCAAGCTTTCTTT. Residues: CSARGGQAFF.

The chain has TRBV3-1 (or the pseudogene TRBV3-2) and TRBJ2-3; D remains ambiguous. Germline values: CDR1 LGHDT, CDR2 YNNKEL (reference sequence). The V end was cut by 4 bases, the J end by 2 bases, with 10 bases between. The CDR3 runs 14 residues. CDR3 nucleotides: TGTGCCAGCAGCCGAACCCGAGCCACAGATACGCAGTATTTT. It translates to CASSRTRATDTQYF.

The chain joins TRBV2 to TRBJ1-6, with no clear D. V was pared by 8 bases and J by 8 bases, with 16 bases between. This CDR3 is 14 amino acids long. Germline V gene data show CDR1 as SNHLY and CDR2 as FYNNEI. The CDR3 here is CASPGPTGDSPLHF. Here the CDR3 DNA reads TGTGCCAGCCCAGGCCCGACCGGGGATTCACCCCTCCACTTT.

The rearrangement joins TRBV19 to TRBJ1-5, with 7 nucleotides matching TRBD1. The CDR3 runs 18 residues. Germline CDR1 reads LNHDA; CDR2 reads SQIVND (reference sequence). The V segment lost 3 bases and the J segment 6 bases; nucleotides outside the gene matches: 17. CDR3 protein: CASSIGGPSGGRSQPQHF. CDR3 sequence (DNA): TGTGCCAGTAGTATCGGGGGACCTTCAGGGGGAAGGAGTCAGCCCCAGCATTTT.

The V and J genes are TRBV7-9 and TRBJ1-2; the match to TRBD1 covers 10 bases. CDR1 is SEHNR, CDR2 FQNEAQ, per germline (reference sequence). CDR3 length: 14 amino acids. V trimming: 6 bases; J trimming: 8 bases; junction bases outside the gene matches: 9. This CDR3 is CASSHPDRGRGYTF. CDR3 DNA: TGTGCCAGCAGTCACCCAGACAGGGGGCGAGGCTACACCTTC. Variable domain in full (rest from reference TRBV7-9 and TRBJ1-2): DTGVSQNPRHKITKRGQNVTFRCDPISEHNRLYWYRQTLGQGPEFLTYFQNEAQLEKSRLLSDRFSAERPKGSFSTLEIQRTEQGDSAMYLCASSHPDRGRGYTFGSGTRLTVV.

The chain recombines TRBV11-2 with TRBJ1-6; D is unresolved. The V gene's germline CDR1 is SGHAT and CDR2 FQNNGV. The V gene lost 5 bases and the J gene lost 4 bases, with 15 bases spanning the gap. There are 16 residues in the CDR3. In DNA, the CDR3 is TGTGCCAGCAGCCCAGGCCGGGGAGGATATAATTCACCCCTCCACTTT. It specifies CASSPGRGGYNSPLHF.

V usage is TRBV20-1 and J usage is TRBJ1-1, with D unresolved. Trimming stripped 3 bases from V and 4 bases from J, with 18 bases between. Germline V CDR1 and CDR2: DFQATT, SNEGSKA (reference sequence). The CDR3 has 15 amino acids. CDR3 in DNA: TGCAGTGCTAGTGGATTACAAAACGGACTCACTGAAGCTTTCTTT. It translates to CSASGLQNGLTEAFF.

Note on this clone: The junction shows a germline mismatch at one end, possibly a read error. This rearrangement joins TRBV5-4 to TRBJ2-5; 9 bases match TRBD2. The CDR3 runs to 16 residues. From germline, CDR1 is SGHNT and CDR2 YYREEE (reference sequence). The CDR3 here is CASCLAVGGGAETQYF. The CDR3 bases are TGTGCCAGCTGCTTGGCCGTGGGCGGGGGGGCAGAGACCCAGTACTTC.

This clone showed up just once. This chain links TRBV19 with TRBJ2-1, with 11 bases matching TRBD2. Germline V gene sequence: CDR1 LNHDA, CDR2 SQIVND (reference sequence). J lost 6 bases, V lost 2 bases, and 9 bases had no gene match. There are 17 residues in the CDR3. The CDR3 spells CASSITIASGGINEQFF. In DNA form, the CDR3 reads TGTGCCAGTAGTATAACTATCGCTAGCGGGGGGATCAATGAGCAGTTCTTC.